This is a list of T cell receptor beta chains from one sample in a study of T cell repertoires in cytomegalovirus infection. Their specific antigens are unknown. TCRdb reprocessed the reads with MiXCR, giving one entry per CDR3 protein. Of fewer than 900,000 distinct CDR3 sequences listed, 25% to 35% are singletons. This material consisted of cultured CD8+ T cells from PBMCs, taken from culture after CMV antigen stimulation. These receptors were obtained from a human donor in good health (CMV status not recorded). Some clones in this sample may be carry-over from other donors' samples. CDR3s include the opening cysteine and the closing phenylalanine or tryptophan. D genes are given only for firm matches. Only part of the rows carry a size: once, few, many, or a class if the clone is expanded.

D,size,J,V,CDR3,DNA
NA,few,TRBJ2-3,TRBV7-8,CASSLEVWADTQYF,TGTGCCAGCAGCTTAGAGGTATGGGCAGATACGCAGTATTTT
NA,NA,TRBJ1-5,TRBV5-1,CASSLGRLDQPQHF,TGCGCCAGCAGCTTGGGACGCCTCGATCAGCCCCAGCATTTT
TRBD2,NA,TRBJ2-3,TRBV7-9,CASSVSTSGGDTQYF,TGTGCCAGCAGCGTCTCAACTAGCGGGGGAGATACGCAGTATTTT
NA,NA,TRBJ1-2,TRBV28,CASKSKGYTF,TGTGCCAGCAAAAGTAAAGGCTACACCTTC
TRBD2,NA,TRBJ2-7,TRBV6-5,CASSSGLAGVRSYEQYF,TGTGCCAGCAGTTCGGGACTAGCGGGGGTACGCTCCTACGAGCAGTACTTC
TRBD1,NA,TRBJ1-1,TRBV29-1,CSAWTGGLTSEAFF,TGCAGCGCCTGGACAGGGGGTTTAACATCTGAAGCTTTCTTT
NA,NA,TRBJ2-3,TRBV14,CASSQRVADTQYF,TGTGCCAGCAGCCAAAGGGTCGCAGATACGCAGTATTTT
NA,NA,TRBJ2-1,TRBV12-5,CASAQVRADEQFF,TGTGCTAGTGCCCAGGTAAGGGCCGATGAGCAGTTCTTC
NA,NA,TRBJ1-1,TRBV9,CASSVSSGTPNTEAFF,TGTGCCAGCAGCGTATCTTCGGGGACACCGAACACTGAAGCTTTCTTT
TRBD1,NA,TRBJ2-7,TRBV7-6,CASSLVGGNNEQYF,TGTGCCAGCAGCTTAGTAGGGGGCAACAACGAGCAGTACTTC
TRBD1,few,TRBJ1-2,TRBV12-3/TRBV12-4,CASSSTGASGYTF,TGTGCCAGCAGTTCGACAGGGGCATCGGGCTACACCTTC
NA,NA,TRBJ2-3,TRBV29-1,CSAMEGPDTQYF,TGCAGCGCCATGGAGGGTCCAGATACGCAGTATTTT
NA,NA,TRBJ1-5,TRBV7-2,CASSFLAQHF,TGTGCCAGCAGCTTTTTAGCCCAGCATTTT
NA,few,TRBJ2-3,TRBV11-2,CASSLGGAKTDTQYF,TGTGCCAGCAGCCTAGGGGGGGCGAAGACAGATACGCAGTATTTT
NA,many,TRBJ2-5,TRBV7-9,CASSLEGGGAELRGTQYF,TGTGCCAGCAGCTTAGAGGGTGGAGGGGCCGAGCTCCGTGGGACCCAGTACTTC
NA,few,TRBJ2-7,TRBV7-8,CASSLMALSYEQYF,TGTGCCAGCAGCTTAATGGCGCTTTCCTACGAGCAGTACTTC
NA,few,TRBJ2-5,TRBV28,CASSSYYTGQETQYF,TGTGCCAGCAGTTCCTATTATACAGGCCAAGAGACCCAGTACTTC
NA,NA,TRBJ1-2,TRBV27,CASSWDSRSYYGYTF,TGTGCCAGCAGCTGGGACTCCAGGAGTTACTATGGCTACACCTTC
TRBD1,few,TRBJ2-7,TRBV7-9,CASSTLQGDEQYF,TGTGCCAGCAGCACCCTACAGGGGGACGAGCAGTACTTC
NA,NA,TRBJ2-2,TRBV6-6,CASTSIPGELFF,TGTGCCAGCACCTCGATTCCGGGGGAGCTGTTTTTT
NA,NA,TRBJ2-2,TRBV27,CANSLSAGELFF,TGTGCCAACAGTTTGTCGGCCGGGGAGCTGTTTTTT
NA,few,TRBJ2-5,TRBV28,CASSAGRSAAQYF,TGTGCCAGCAGTGCCGGACGATCCGCGGCCCAGTACTTC
NA,few,TRBJ1-2,TRBV4-1,CASSQAEGGDYGYTF,TGCGCCAGCAGCCAAGCCGAGGGGGGCGACTATGGCTACACCTTC
NA,NA,TRBJ2-3,TRBV9,CASSVEQITDTQYF,TGTGCCAGCAGCGTAGAACAAATCACAGATACGCAGTATTTT
TRBD1,few,TRBJ1-4,TRBV14,CASSQLGQSEKLFF,TGTGCCAGCAGCCAATTGGGACAGAGTGAAAAACTGTTTTTT
NA,NA,TRBJ1-1,TRBV5-1,CASSSVSDGEAFF,TGCGCCAGCAGCTCCGTCAGCGACGGGGAAGCTTTCTTT
TRBD1,NA,TRBJ2-7,TRBV13,CASSSRGQESSYEQYF,TGTGCCAGCAGCTCCCGGGGACAGGAGAGCTCCTACGAGCAGTACTTC
TRBD2,few,TRBJ2-5,TRBV11-1,CASSPGLAGSETQYF,TGTGCCAGCAGCCCGGGACTAGCGGGGTCAGAGACCCAGTACTTC
NA,few,TRBJ1-1,TRBV7-9,CASFFMNTEAFF,TGTGCCAGCTTCTTCATGAACACTGAAGCTTTCTTT
TRBD1,NA,TRBJ1-1,TRBV5-5,CASSINRGPGTEAFF,TGTGCCAGCAGCATAAACAGGGGGCCAGGCACTGAAGCTTTCTTT
NA,NA,TRBJ2-3,TRBV18,CASSPPGGGALRDTQYF,TGTGCCAGCTCACCCCCCGGAGGGGGCGCTCTGAGAGATACGCAGTATTTT
NA,few,TRBJ1-2,TRBV5-5,CASSPGVSEVYGYTF,TGTGCCAGCAGCCCCGGGGTCTCTGAGGTGTATGGCTACACCTTC
NA,NA,TRBJ2-2,TRBV24-1,CATSDRGAYTGELFF,TGTGCCACCAGTGATCGTGGAGCCTACACCGGGGAGCTGTTTTTT
NA,NA,TRBJ1-2,TRBV6-5,CASSYSYSLDGYTF,TGTGCCAGCAGTTACTCGTACAGCCTTGATGGCTACACCTTC
NA,NA,TRBJ1-1,TRBV19,CASSKGSGTEAFF,TGTGCCAGTAGTAAAGGGTCGGGCACTGAAGCTTTCTTT
TRBD1,NA,TRBJ1-2,TRBV27,CASSLKGRGLDGYTF,TGTGCCAGCAGTTTGAAGGGCAGGGGGCTCGATGGCTACACCTTC
TRBD1,NA,TRBJ1-2,TRBV6-2/TRBV6-3,CASSFRGLPYGYTF,TGTGCCAGCAGTTTCAGGGGGCTCCCCTATGGCTACACCTTC
NA,NA,TRBJ1-2,TRBV10-2,CASSERRRANYGYTF,TGCGCCAGCAGTGAGCGCCGAAGGGCGAACTATGGCTACACCTTC
NA,few,TRBJ1-6,TRBV27,CASWLSGSPLHF,TGTGCCAGTTGGCTTAGTGGTTCACCCCTCCACTTT
NA,NA,TRBJ2-1,TRBV7-9,CASSLEATEQFF,TGTGCCAGCAGCTTAGAAGCGACTGAGCAGTTCTTC
NA,NA,TRBJ2-7,TRBV6-4,CASSPVYGTHYEQYF,TGTGCTAGCAGTCCGGTCTACGGAACCCACTACGAGCAGTACTTC
NA,NA,TRBJ2-2,TRBV5-1,CASSFRQGTGELFF,TGCGCCAGCAGCTTCCGGCAGGGAACCGGGGAGCTGTTTTTT
TRBD2,NA,TRBJ2-3,TRBV27,CASSLYGLAGDTDTQYF,TGTGCCAGCAGTTTATATGGACTAGCGGGTGATACAGATACGCAGTATTTT
NA,few,TRBJ2-3,TRBV27,CASSLFLARGTDTQYF,TGTGCCAGCAGCCTATTCCTAGCAAGGGGCACAGATACGCAGTATTTT
NA,NA,TRBJ2-7,TRBV7-8,CASSSFTGETYEQYF,TGTGCCAGCAGCTCCTTTACGGGGGAAACCTACGAGCAGTACTTC